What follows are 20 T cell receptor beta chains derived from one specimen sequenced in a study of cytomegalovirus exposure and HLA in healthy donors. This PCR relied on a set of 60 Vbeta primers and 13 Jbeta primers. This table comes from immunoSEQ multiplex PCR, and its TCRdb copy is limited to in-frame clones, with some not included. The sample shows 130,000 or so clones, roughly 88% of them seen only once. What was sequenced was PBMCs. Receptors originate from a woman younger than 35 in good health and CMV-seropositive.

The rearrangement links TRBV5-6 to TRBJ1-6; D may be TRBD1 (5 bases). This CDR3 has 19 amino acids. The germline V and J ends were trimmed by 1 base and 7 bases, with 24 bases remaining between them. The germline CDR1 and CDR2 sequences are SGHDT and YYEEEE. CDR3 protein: CASSLFVGGAKYSNSPLHF. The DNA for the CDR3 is TGTGCCAGCAGCTTGTTCGTCGGAGGGGCGAAGTACTCAAATTCACCCCTCCACTTT.

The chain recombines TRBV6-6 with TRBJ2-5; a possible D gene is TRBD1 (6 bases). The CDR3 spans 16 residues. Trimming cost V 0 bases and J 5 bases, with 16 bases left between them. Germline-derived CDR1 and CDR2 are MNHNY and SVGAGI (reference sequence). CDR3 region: CASSYSTGQSGETQYF. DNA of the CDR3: TGTGCCAGCAGTTACTCGACCGGACAGTCTGGGGAGACCCAGTACTTC.

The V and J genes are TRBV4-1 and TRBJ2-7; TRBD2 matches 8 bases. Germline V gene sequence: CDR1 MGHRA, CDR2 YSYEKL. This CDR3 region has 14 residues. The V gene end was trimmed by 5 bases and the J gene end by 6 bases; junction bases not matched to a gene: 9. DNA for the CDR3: TGCGCCAGCAGCGACGGGACTAGAGGTGGCGAGCAGTACTTC. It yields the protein CASSDGTRGGEQYF.

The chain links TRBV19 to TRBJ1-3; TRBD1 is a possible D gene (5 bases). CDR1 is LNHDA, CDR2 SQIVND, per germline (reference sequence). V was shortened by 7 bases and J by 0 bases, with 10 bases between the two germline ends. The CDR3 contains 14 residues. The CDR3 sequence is CASKDSSSGNTIYF. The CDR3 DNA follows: TGTGCCAGTAAAGACAGCAGCTCTGGAAACACCATATATTTT.

CDR3 loop: CASSQEGGIYYEQYF. CDR3 nucleotide sequence: TGCGCCAGCAGCCAAGAAGGAGGCATTTACTACGAGCAGTACTTC. The chain has TRBV4-1 and TRBJ2-7, with a tentative D call TRBD2 (5 bases). Looked up from germline, CDR1 is MGHRA and CDR2 is YSYEKL. The CDR3 length is 15 residues. Trimming removed 0 bases from V and 3 bases from J, with 12 bases in between.

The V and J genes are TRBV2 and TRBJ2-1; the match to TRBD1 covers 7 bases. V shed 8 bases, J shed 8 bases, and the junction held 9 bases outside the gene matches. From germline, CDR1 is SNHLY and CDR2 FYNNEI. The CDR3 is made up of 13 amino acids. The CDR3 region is CASLGQSDDEQFF. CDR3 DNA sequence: TGTGCCAGCCTGGGACAGAGTGACGATGAGCAGTTCTTC.

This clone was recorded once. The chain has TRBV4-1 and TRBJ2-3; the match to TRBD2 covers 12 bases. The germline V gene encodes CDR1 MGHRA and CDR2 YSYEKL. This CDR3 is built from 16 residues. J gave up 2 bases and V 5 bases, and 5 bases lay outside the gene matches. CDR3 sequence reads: CASSYLAGGPTDTQYF. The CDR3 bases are TGCGCCAGCAGCTACCTAGCGGGGGGGCCCACAGATACGCAGTATTTT.

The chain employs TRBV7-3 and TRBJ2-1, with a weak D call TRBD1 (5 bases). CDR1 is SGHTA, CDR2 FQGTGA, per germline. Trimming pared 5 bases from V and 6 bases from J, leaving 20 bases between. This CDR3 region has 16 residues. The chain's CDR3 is CASSLPPGTGSNEQFF. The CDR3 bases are TGTGCCAGCAGCCTACCGCCTGGAACAGGATCCAATGAGCAGTTCTTC.

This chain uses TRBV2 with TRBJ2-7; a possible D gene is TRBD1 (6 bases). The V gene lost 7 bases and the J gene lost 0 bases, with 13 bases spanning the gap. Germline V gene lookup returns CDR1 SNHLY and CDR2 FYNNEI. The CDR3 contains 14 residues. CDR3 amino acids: CASKTGTFSYEQYF. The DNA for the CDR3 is TGTGCCAGCAAAACCGGGACATTCTCCTACGAGCAGTACTTC.

CDR3 DNA: TGTGCCAGCAGCTTGGCTCGGGGGAACACTGAAGCTTTCTTT. Amino acids: CASSLARGNTEAFF. The J gene is TRBJ1-1, the V gene TRBV5-4; D gene ambiguous. CDR3 length equals 14 residues. V was trimmed by 0 bases and J by 1 base, leaving 7 bases between them. Per germline, CDR1 SGHNT and CDR2 YYREEE (reference sequence).

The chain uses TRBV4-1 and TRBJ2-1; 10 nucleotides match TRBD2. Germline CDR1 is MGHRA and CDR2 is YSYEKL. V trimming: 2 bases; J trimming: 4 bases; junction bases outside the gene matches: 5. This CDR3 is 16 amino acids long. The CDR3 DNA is TGCGCCAGCAGCCAAAATCTAGCGGGGGAGTACAATGAGCAGTTCTTC. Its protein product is CASSQNLAGEYNEQFF.

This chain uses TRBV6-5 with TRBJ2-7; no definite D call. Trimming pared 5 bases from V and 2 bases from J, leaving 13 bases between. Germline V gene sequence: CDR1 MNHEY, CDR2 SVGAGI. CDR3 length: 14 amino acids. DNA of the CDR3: TGTGCCAGCAGTCTTATCGGTGCCCCCTACGAGCAGTACTTC. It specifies CASSLIGAPYEQYF.

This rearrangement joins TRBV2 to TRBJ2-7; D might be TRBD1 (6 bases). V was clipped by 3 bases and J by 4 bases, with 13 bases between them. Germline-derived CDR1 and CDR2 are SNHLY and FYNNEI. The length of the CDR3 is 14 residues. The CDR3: CASSERGYIYEQYF. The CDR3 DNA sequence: TGTGCCAGCAGTGAGAGGGGGTACATATACGAGCAGTACTTC.

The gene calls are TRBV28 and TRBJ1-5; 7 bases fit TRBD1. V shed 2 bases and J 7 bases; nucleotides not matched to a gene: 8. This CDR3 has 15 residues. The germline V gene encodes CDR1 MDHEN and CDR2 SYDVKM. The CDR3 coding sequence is TGTGCCAGCAGTTTAGGAACAGGGGTTCGCCAGCCCCAGCATTTT. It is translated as CASSLGTGVRQPQHF.

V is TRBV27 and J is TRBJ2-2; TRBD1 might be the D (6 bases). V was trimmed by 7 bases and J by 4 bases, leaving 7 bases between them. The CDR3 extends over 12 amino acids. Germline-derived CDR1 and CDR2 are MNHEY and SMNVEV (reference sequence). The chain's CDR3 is CASKGGTGELFF. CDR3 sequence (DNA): TGTGCCAGCAAAGGGGGCACCGGGGAGCTGTTTTTT.

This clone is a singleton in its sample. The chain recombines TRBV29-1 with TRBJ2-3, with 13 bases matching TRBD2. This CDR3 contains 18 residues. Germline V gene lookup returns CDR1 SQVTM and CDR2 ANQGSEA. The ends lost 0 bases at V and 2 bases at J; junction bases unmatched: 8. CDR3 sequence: CSVEDSGTSGDPTDTQYF. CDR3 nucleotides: TGCAGCGTTGAAGACTCCGGGACTAGCGGGGACCCCACAGATACGCAGTATTTT.

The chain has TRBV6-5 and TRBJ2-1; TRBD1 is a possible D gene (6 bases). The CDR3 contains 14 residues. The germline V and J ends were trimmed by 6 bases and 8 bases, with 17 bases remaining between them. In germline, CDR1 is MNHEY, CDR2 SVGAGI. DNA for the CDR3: TGTGCCAGCAGCCAAGGTCAGGGGTGGGATGAGCAGTTCTTC. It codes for CASSQGQGWDEQFF.

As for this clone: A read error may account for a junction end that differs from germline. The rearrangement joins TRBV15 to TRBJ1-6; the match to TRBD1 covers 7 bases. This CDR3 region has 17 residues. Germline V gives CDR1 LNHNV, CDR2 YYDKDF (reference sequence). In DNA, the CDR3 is TGTGCCACCAGCAGAGATACAGGGGAATCCTATAATTCACCCCCCCACTTT. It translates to CATSRDTGESYNSPPHF.

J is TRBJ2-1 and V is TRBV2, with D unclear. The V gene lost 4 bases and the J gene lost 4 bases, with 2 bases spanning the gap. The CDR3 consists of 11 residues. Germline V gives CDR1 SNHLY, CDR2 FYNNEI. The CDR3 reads CASSAYNEQFF. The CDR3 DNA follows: TGTGCCAGCAGTGCTTACAATGAGCAGTTCTTC.

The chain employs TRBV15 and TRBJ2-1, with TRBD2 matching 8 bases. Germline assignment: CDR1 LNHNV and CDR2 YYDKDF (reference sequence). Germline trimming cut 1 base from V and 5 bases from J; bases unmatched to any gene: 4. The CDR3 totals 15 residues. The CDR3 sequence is CATSRAGGQDNEQFF. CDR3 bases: TGTGCCACCAGCAGAGCGGGGGGGCAAGACAATGAGCAGTTCTTC.